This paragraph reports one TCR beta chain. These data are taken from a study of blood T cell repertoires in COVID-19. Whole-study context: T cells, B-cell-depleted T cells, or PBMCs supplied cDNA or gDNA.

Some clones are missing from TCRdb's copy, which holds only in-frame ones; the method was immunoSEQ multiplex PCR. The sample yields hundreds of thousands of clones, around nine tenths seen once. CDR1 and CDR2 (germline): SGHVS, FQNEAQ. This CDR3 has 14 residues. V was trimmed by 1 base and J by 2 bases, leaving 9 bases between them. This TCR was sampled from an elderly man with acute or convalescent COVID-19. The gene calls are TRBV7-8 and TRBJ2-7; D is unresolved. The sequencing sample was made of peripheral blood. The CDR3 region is CASSLEANTYEQYF. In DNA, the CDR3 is TGTGCCAGCAGCTTAGAAGCAAATACCTACGAGCAGTACTTC.